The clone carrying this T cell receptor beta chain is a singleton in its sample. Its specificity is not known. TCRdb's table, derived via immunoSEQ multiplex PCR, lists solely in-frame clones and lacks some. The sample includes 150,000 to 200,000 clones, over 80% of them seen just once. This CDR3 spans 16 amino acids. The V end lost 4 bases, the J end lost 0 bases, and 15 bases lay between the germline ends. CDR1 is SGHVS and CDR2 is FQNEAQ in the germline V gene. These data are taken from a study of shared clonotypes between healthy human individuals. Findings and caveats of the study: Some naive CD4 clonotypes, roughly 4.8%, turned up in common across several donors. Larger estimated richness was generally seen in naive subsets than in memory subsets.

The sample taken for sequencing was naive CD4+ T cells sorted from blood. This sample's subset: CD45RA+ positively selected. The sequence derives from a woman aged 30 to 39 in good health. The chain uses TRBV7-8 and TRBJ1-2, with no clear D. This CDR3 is CASSSMRTATNYGYTF. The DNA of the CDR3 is TGTGCCAGCAGCTCCATGAGGACCGCGACTAACTATGGCTACACCTTC.